Each of the 10 T cell receptor beta chains below was sequenced from the same sample in a study of blood T cells in healthy people across ages. A second PCR, run for about 7 to 11 cycles, used a sample-barcoded 5' primer plus a J-beta primer mix. MiXCR, run by TCRdb on the 5' RACE reads, gives a single entry per CDR3 protein. The sample contains 710,000 or so distinct CDR3 sequences, less than 40% of which appear only once. What was sequenced was blood. These receptors were collected from a woman older than 75 in good health.

With regard to this clonotype: Just one base apart from a much larger clone, this may be a read error. The rearrangement joins TRBV7-3 to TRBJ1-1; no clear D gene. The CDR3 spans 13 residues. Germline loops: CDR1 SGHTA, CDR2 FQGTGA. The CDR3 loop is CASSFLAGTEALF. CDR3 coding DNA: TGTGCCAGCAGCTTCCTGGCCGGCACTGAAGCTCTCTTT.

J is TRBJ2-5 and V is TRBV6-2 or TRBV6-3; 8 bases align to TRBD1. The end of the DNA aligns better with TRBJ2-7, so the J call may be wrong. This CDR3 spans 15 amino acids. Germline CDR1 MNHEY, CDR2 SVGEGT. CDR3 nucleotide sequence: TGTGCCAGCAGTTACCCAGGGGGCGTTGGATACGAGCAGTACTTC. Its translation: CASSYPGGVGYEQYF.

The chain uses TRBV20-1 and TRBJ2-5; the D is unclear. The CDR3 sequence is 13 residues long. Trimming shortened V by 0 bases and J by 5 bases, and 10 bases separated the two germline ends. Germline V gene lookup returns CDR1 DFQATT and CDR2 SNEGSKA (reference sequence). CDR3 loop: CSARDLAQETQYF. The CDR3 DNA reads TGCAGTGCTAGAGATCTTGCGCAGGAGACCCAGTACTTC.

Many counts were recorded for this clonotype. V is TRBV20-1 and J is TRBJ2-3, with TRBD2 identical over 11 bases. Germline CDR1 is DFQATT and CDR2 is SNEGSKA (reference sequence). Trimming removed 4 bases from V and 0 bases from J; junction bases left unmatched: 18. The CDR3 is 20 residues long. The CDR3 coding sequence is TGCAGTGCTAAAAAAGTCCTTGCTAGCGGGGGGACGACGAGCACAGATACGCAGTATTTT. It codes for CSAKKVLASGGTTSTDTQYF.

This clonotype was seen ten or more times. The J gene is TRBJ2-7, the V gene TRBV30, with D tentatively TRBD1 (5 bases). CDR3 length: 15 residues. Trimming stripped 4 bases from V and 4 bases from J, with 20 bases between. CDR1 is GTSNPN, CDR2 SVGIG, per germline (reference sequence). The DNA of the CDR3 is TGTGCCTGGACCTCCGGGTCTACTTCAGGGTACGAGCAGTACTTC. Translation: CAWTSGSTSGYEQYF.

The chain recombines TRBV20-1 with TRBJ2-2, with 11 positions matching TRBD1. CDR3 length equals 15 residues. After removal of 6 bases from V and 7 bases from J, the junction contained 10 bases not matched to a gene. Per germline, CDR1 DFQATT and CDR2 SNEGSKA (reference sequence). In DNA, the CDR3 is TGCAGTGCACCCGGGACAGGGGGTTCGAGCGGGGAGCTGTTTTTT. The encoded protein is CSAPGTGGSSGELFF.

This clonotype was counted many times. V and J are TRBV24-1 and TRBJ2-5, with 8 bases lining up with TRBD2. The germline V gene has CDR1 KGHDR and CDR2 SFDVKD. Germline trimming cut 1 base from V and 2 bases from J; bases unmatched to any gene: 14. This CDR3 contains 19 residues. This chain's CDR3 is CATSDFLGGGLGQQETQYF. The CDR3 nucleotides are TGTGCCACCAGTGATTTCCTCGGGGGGGGCCTTGGCCAGCAAGAGACCCAGTACTTC.

This clonotype appeared a few times. This chain joins TRBV5-5 and TRBJ1-1, with D uncertain. The ends were cut back, 0 bases at V and 1 base at J, with 7 bases in the middle. Germline V CDR1 and CDR2: SGHKS, YYEKEE (reference sequence). CDR3 length equals 14 residues. This CDR3 reads CASSLGWRNTEAFF. CDR3 sequence (DNA): TGTGCCAGCAGCTTGGGATGGCGGAACACTGAAGCTTTCTTT.

This clonotype turned up a few times. The V gene is TRBV9, the J gene TRBJ1-2, with D unclear. Germline CDR1 and CDR2: SGDLS and YYNGEE. Between the trimmed V and J ends, which lost 4 bases and 5 bases, there was a span of 15 bases. CDR3 size: 14 residues. As DNA, the CDR3 is TGTGCCAGCAGCCCTTGGACTGGGAGTTATGGCTACACCTTC. Residues: CASSPWTGSYGYTF. Combining the CDR3 with reference TRBV9 and TRBJ1-2 gives the whole variable domain DSGVTQTPKHLITATGQRVTLRCSPRSGDLSVYWYQQSLDQGLQFLIQYYNGEERAKGNILERFSAQQFPDLHSELNLSSLELGDSALYFCASSPWTGSYGYTFGSGTRLTVV.

This clonotype was detected ten times or more. The chain links TRBV6-1 to TRBJ2-3, with TRBD2 identical over 8 bases. CDR3 length: 13 amino acids. CDR1 MNHNS and CDR2 SASEGT come from the germline V gene. The junction had 2 bases not matched to a gene; V was cut back by 7 bases and J by 2 bases. The CDR3 coding sequence is TGTGCCAGCAATAGCGGGGACACAGATACGCAGTATTTT. Translation: CASNSGDTDTQYF.